This T cell receptor beta chain was captured in a study of T-cell reconstitution after alpha-beta-depleted transplantation in children. Study-wide results and limits: T-cell numbers and diversity one year post-transplant derived largely from freshly generated T cells. Several hundred rapidly expanded clones from non-depleted graft cells reportedly supplied alpha-beta T cells about two months post-transplant. Where some patients showed high TCRbeta diversity at day 60, it came from recipient T cells and thymic progenitors that had survived.

This clonotype was recorded many times. Its antigen is not identified. Using unique molecular identifiers, the investigators prepared the TCRbeta library. TCRdb itself ran the PCR reads through MiXCR, one entry per CDR3 protein. The sample shows 580,000 or so distinct CDR3 sequences, more than 20% of them seen only once. The length of the CDR3 is 13 residues. Trimming removed 6 bases at V and 6 bases at J, with 15 bases between. V usage is TRBV12-3 or TRBV12-4 and J usage is TRBJ2-7; weak D call: TRBD1 (6 bases). The sequences come from PBMCs, mostly from graft donor cells, collected 360 days after TCRalphabeta/CD19-depleted stem cell transplant. This receptor was obtained from a boy under two years old who had a stem cell transplant for acute myeloid leukemia, so the T cells may come from the graft donor. CDR3 nucleotides: TGTGCCAGCAGCCTAGGAACAGGGTTCGAGCAGTACGTC. Encoded protein: CASSLGTGFEQYV.